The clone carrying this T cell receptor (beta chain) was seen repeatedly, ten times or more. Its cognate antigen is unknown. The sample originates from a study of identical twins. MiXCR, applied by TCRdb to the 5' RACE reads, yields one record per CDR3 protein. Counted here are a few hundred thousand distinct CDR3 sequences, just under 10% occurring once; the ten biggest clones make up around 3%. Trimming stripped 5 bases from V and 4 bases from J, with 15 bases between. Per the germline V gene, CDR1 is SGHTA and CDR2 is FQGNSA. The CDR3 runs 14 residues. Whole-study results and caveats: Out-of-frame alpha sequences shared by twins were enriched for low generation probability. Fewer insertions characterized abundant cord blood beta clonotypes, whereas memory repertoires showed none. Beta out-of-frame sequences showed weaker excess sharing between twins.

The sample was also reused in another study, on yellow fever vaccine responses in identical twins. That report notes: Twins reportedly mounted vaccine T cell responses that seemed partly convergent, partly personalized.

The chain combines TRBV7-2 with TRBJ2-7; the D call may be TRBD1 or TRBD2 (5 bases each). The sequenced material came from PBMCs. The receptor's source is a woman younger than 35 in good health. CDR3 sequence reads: CASSPYGGSYEQYF. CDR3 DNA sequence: TGTGCCAGCAGCCCATATGGGGGAAGTTACGAGCAGTACTTC. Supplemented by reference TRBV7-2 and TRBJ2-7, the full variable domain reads GAGVSQSPSNKVTEKGKDVELRCDPISGHTALYWYRQSLGQGLEFLIYFQGNSAPDKSGLPSDRFSAERTGGSVSTLTIQRTQQEDSAVYLCASSPYGGSYEQYFGPGTRLTVT.